This T cell receptor beta chain originates from a study of OX40 agonist ivuxolimab in advanced cancers. A note on the overall study: Ivuxolimab, which targeted the costimulatory receptor OX40 (CD134), was an agonistic, fully human IgG2 monoclonal antibody. Intravenous ivuxolimab was administered to patients every 2 weeks at six dose levels: 0.01, 0.1, 0.3, 1.5, 3 and 10 mg/kg. Of the 52 patients in dose escalation, 19 had hepatocellular carcinoma, roughly 15 had melanoma, 9 had renal cell carcinoma and 9 had head and neck cancer. A male proportion of around 80% and a mean age of about 60 years, ranging from 23 to 79, were recorded for the dose-escalation cohort. Prior anti-PD-1, anti-PD-L1 or anti-CTLA-4 therapy was permitted, and about two fifths of dose-escalation patients had received checkpoint inhibitors. Partial responses occurred in three dose-escalation patients: two with cutaneous melanoma and one with hepatocellular carcinoma. Peripheral TCRbeta sequencing aimed to test whether ivuxolimab altered TCR sequence diversity and caused clonal T-cell expansion. The paper describes the monotherapy dose-escalation part (N ≈ 50 patients) of the phase I trial of ivuxolimab.

Patients with a history of autoimmune disease or receiving systemic immunosuppression were excluded from the trial. Peripheral blood for TCR sequencing was collected from all dose cohorts at baseline, on cycle 4 day 1, and on cycle 7 day 1. Samples were obtained from an open-label, multicenter, first-in-human phase I dose-escalation trial of ivuxolimab. The trial enrolled adults with locally advanced or metastatic head and neck squamous cell, hepatocellular, melanoma or renal cell carcinoma. Before TCR sequencing, CD4+ and CD8+ T cells were separately sorted from peripheral blood. Comment on this clone: It lacks a known antigen. Base quality data are lacking; no much larger clone is found one base away.

General findings and caveats noted by the study authors: Low levels of normalized T-cell clonal expansion were also seen in some nonresponding patients. At doses from 0.1 to 3.0 mg/kg, clonal expansion was seen in both CD4+ and CD8+ blood T cells between baseline and week 6. In the 0.1-3.0 mg/kg groups, partial responders had among the lowest normalized peripheral clonal expansion, particularly in CD8+ T cells. Antigen specificity was not determined for the clonally expanded peripheral T cells. After ivuxolimab, CD8+ T cells had more expanded clones than CD4+ T cells on average.

For sequencing of the TCRbeta CDR3 region, genomic DNA was extracted from the sorted cells. TCRbeta CDR3 regions were sequenced using the immunoSEQ Assay. TCRdb re-hosts the immuneACCESS table, in-frame sequences only. Its copies lack some clones; in the studies checked, an unresolved V gene accounts for under half of them, and the cause for the rest is not known. In all, the sample holds some 20,000 clones, and 70% to 80% of those were seen once. Of the sample, around 30% is held by the ten largest clones. Per the germline V gene, SQVTM is the CDR1 and ANQGSEA is the CDR2. From cysteine to phenylalanine, the CDR3 is 11 amino acids long. Kept here is only the CDR3 DNA, which spans 33 bases and is read in frame from base 1. V loses 3 bases of germline sequence and J loses 5 bases, and the interval between the two ends is 5 bases.

The chain links TRBV29-1 with TRBJ2-1; the D gene cannot be named for sure. The sample consisted of CD4+ or CD8+ T cells sorted from blood, taken in a trial of the OX40 agonist ivuxolimab. The source is an adult with an advanced solid tumor such as melanoma, head and neck, liver or kidney cancer. CDR3 sequence: CSVDGNNEQFF. The DNA sequence is given as TGCAGCGTTGATGGTAACAATGAGCAGTTCTTC.